This T cell receptor beta chain was obtained from a study of T-cell reconstitution after alpha-beta-depleted transplantation in children. This clonotype was seen only a few times. Its antigen is not identified. Germline CDR1 and CDR2: LGHDT and YNNKEL (reference sequence). The CDR3 extends over 15 amino acids. The ends lost 0 bases at V and 10 bases at J; junction bases unmatched: 9. Using unique molecular identifiers, the investigators prepared the TCRbeta library. TCRdb fed the PCR reads into MiXCR, producing one record per CDR3 protein. The table lists 450,000 to 550,000 distinct CDR3 sequences, about 10% of them singletons, with around 15% in the top ten. Broader study findings: Hyperexpanded clones declined; after one year, newly produced T cells mostly supplied diversity. For some patients, TCRbeta diversity was high at day 60 because of recipient T cells and thymic progenitors that survived.

The chain is built from TRBV3-1 and TRBJ2-3, with 8 bases aligning to TRBD2. The source was PBMCs, mostly from graft donor cells, collected 180 days after TCRalphabeta/CD19-depleted stem cell transplant. The TCR was taken from a female patient under 10 years old who had a stem cell transplant for aplastic anemia, so the T cells may come from the graft donor. The CDR3 region is CASSQEWRGGSSQYF. In nucleotides, the CDR3 is TGTGCCAGCAGCCAAGAGTGGCGCGGGGGGTCTTCGCAGTATTTT.